One and the same sample provided the 11 T cell receptor beta chains below, sequenced in a study of long-term antiretroviral therapy in people with HIV. Survey-level resolution applied to immunoSEQ assay v3.0. Libraries were prepared by immunoSEQ multiplex PCR; TCRdb keeps only in-frame clonotypes and omits some of them. The table shows 20,000 to 25,000 clones, with 80% to 90% occurring only once. Sequences were derived from unsorted PBMCs, sampled approximately 2.5 years after starting antiretroviral therapy. These receptors came from a woman between 50 and 59 years old with HIV.

V and J are TRBV5-4 and TRBJ2-7, with 13 bases matching TRBD2. V lost 4 bases to trimming and J lost 1 base; unmatched junction nucleotides: 2. Germline assignment: CDR1 SGHNT and CDR2 YYREEE (reference sequence). The CDR3 is 15 amino acids. CDR3 region: CASSPGLAGSYEQYF. The CDR3 DNA is TGTGCCAGCAGCCCGGGACTAGCGGGATCCTACGAGCAGTACTTC.

The J gene is TRBJ2-7, the V gene TRBV27; possibly TRBD2 for D (5 bases). The CDR3 length is 14 residues. The germline V and J ends were trimmed by 8 bases and 5 bases, with 19 bases remaining between them. Germline assignment: CDR1 MNHEY and CDR2 SMNVEV (reference sequence). CDR3 bases: TGTGCCAGCGCCGCACTAGAATTAGTCCACGAGCAGTACTTC. Protein product: CASAALELVHEQYF.

The J gene is TRBJ2-7, the V gene TRBV9; perhaps TRBD2 as D (5 bases). Germline V lookup: CDR1 SGDLS, CDR2 YYNGEE. The V end lost 4 bases, the J end lost 4 bases, and 15 bases lay between the germline ends. This CDR3 spans 14 amino acids. The CDR3 reads CASSPQLGEYEQYF. In nucleotides, the CDR3 is TGTGCCAGCAGCCCCCAACTCGGGGAGTACGAGCAGTACTTC.

V and J are TRBV29-1 and TRBJ2-2; 10 bases fit TRBD1. The V segment lost 4 bases and the J segment 1 base; nucleotides outside the gene matches: 3. Germline CDR1 reads SQVTM; CDR2 reads ANQGSEA. The CDR3 has 15 residues. The CDR3 reads CSVGGDRGNTGELFF. For the CDR3, the DNA is TGCAGCGTTGGAGGGGACAGGGGGAACACCGGGGAGCTGTTTTTT.

This chain uses TRBV9 with TRBJ1-1; D may be TRBD1 (6 bases). Germline lookup yields CDR1 SGDLS and CDR2 YYNGEE. Trimming cost V 3 bases and J 4 bases, with 13 bases left between them. The CDR3 is 14 amino acids. The CDR3 here is CASSAYGGGTEAFF. CDR3 coding DNA: TGTGCCAGCAGCGCTTACGGGGGCGGCACTGAAGCTTTCTTT.

The rearrangement joins TRBV4-2 to TRBJ1-4; no reliable D call. CDR1 is LGHNA, CDR2 YNFKEQ, per germline. CDR3 length: 18 residues. The germline V and J ends were trimmed by 1 base and 6 bases, with 21 bases remaining between them. Written as DNA, the CDR3 is TGTGCCAGCAGCCAAGTCGTTCGCGGCGACCTGGGTCATGAAAAACTGTTTTTT. This codes for CASSQVVRGDLGHEKLFF.

The rearrangement uses TRBV6-5 and TRBJ1-4; 9 bases agree with TRBD1. The V segment lost 0 bases and the J segment 5 bases; nucleotides outside the gene matches: 1. Germline CDR1 is MNHEY and CDR2 is SVGAGI. CDR3 size: 15 residues. The DNA of the CDR3 is TGTGCCAGCAGTTACTCAGGGACAGGGAATGAAAAACTGTTTTTT. It is translated as CASSYSGTGNEKLFF.

The V gene is TRBV9, the J gene TRBJ2-7; 11 bases match TRBD2. Germline-derived CDR1 and CDR2 are SGDLS and YYNGEE. Germline trimming cut 7 bases from V and 7 bases from J; bases unmatched to any gene: 7. CDR3 length equals 13 residues. As DNA, the CDR3 is TGTGCCAGCGGTAGCGGGGGGGATAGAGAGCAGTACTTC. It is translated as CASGSGGDREQYF.

CDR3 protein: CASSRTSANNEQFF. CDR3 DNA sequence: TGTGCCAGCAGTCGGACTAGCGCGAACAATGAGCAGTTCTTC. V and J are TRBV28 and TRBJ2-1, with 9 positions matching TRBD2. The CDR3 sequence is 14 residues long. From germline, CDR1 is MDHEN and CDR2 SYDVKM. V lost 5 bases to trimming and J lost 5 bases; unmatched junction nucleotides: 4.

CDR3 nucleotide sequence: TGTGCCAGCAGTTTTATAGCGGGAGCCTACGAGCAGTACTTC. Protein sequence: CASSFIAGAYEQYF. The V call is TRBV28, the J call TRBJ2-7, with 9 positions matching TRBD2. V lost 3 bases and J lost 2; bases outside the gene matches: 2. Germline CDR1 reads MDHEN; CDR2 reads SYDVKM. The length of the CDR3 is 14 residues.

The gene calls are TRBV5-1 and TRBJ1-1; D not certain. Germline CDR1 reads SGHRS; CDR2 reads YFSETQ. The CDR3 length is 13 residues. V gave up 5 bases and J gave up 7 bases, with 15 bases separating them. CDR3: CASSYGSSFEAFF. CDR3 sequence (DNA): TGCGCCAGCAGTTACGGATCTTCCTTTGAAGCTTTCTTT.